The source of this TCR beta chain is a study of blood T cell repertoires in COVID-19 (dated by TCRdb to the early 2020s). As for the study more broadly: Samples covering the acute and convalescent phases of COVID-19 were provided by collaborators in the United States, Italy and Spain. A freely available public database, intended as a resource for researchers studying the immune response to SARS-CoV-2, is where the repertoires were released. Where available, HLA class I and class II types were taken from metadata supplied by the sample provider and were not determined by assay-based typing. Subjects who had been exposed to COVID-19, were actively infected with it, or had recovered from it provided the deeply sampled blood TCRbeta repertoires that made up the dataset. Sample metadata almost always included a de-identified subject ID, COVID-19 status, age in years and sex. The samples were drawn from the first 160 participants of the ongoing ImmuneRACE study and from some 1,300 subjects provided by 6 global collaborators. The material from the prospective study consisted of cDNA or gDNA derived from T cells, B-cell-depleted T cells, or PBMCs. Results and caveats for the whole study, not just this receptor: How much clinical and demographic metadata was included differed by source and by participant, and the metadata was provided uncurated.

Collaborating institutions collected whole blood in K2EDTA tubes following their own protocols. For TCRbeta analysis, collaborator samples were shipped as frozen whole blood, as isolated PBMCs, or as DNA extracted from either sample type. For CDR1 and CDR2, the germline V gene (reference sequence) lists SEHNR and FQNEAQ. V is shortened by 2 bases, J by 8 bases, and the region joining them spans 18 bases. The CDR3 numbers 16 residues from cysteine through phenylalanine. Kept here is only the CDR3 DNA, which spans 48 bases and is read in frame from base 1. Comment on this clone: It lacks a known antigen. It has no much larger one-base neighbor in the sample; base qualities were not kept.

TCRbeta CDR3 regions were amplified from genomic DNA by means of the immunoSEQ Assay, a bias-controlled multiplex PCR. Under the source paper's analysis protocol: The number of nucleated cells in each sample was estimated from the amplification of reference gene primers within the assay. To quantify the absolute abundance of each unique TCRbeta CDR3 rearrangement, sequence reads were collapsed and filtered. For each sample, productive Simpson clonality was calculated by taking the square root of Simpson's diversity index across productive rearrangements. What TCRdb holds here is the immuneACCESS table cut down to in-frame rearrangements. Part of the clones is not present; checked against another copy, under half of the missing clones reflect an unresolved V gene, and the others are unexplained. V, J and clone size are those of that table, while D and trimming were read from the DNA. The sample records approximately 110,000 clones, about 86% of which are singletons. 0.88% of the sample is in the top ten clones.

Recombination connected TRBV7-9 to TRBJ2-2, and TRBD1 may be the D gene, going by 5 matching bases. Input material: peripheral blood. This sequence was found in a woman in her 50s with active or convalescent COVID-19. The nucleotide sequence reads TGTGCCAGCAGCTTATTTACAGGCCCGTCAGGAGGGGAGCTGTTTTTT. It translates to CASSLFTGPSGGELFF.